A single TCR beta chain is shown here with its context. Antigen unknown. There are 15 residues in the CDR3. V shed 2 bases, J shed 3 bases, and the junction held 3 bases outside the gene matches. CDR1 is SGHDT and CDR2 is YYEEEE in the germline V gene. This record belongs to a study of human versus mouse CDR3 diversity and MHC coevolution. The overall study: The immunoSEQ assay reportedly detects one in 200,000 T cells. Study-level findings and limits: Compared with mice, human CDR3s carried more deletions and insertions on average. Humans had the largest estimated TCR beta repertoire, some 1.5 million clonotypes. Clonal inequality was lowest in two of the three human donors.

Assay: immunoSEQ multiplex PCR; the TCRdb copy retains only in-frame clones and omits some. The table shows tens of thousands of clones, with approximately 90% occurring only once. V is TRBV5-6 and J is TRBJ2-1, with TRBD1 identical over 9 bases. Source material: naive CD4+ T cells from blood. Stated subset: CD45RO-negative CD62L-positive naive CD4 T cells. The sequence was obtained from a person aged 25 to 75 in good health. CDR3 region: CASSFPDRGYNEQFF. CDR3 DNA sequence: TGTGCCAGCAGCTTCCCGGACAGGGGCTACAATGAGCAGTTCTTC.